These 25 T cell receptor beta chains were all obtained from the same sample, sequenced in a study of graft-versus-host responses after intestinal transplantation. These receptors' targets are unknown. Assay: immunoSEQ multiplex PCR; the TCRdb copy retains only in-frame clones and omits some. The sample contains about 82,000 clones, approximately 90% of which appear only once. The source material was unstimulated CD4+ T cells sorted from spleen or lymph node cells, sampled before transplant. The origin of the receptors is a human donor who was the organ donor for an intestinal transplant.

The chain joins TRBV2 to TRBJ1-1; D is undetermined. Per germline, CDR1 SNHLY and CDR2 FYNNEI. CDR3 length: 13 residues. V gave up 5 bases and J gave up 3 bases, with 10 bases separating them. For the CDR3, the DNA is TGTGCCAGCAGTCCCGTCCTAGACACTGAAGCTTTCTTT. Amino acids: CASSPVLDTEAFF.

The V and J genes are TRBV7-9 and TRBJ2-3; TRBD2 matches 14 bases. Germline CDR1 is SEHNR and CDR2 is FQNEAQ (reference sequence). This CDR3 has 17 amino acids. V trimming: 6 bases; J trimming: 4 bases; junction bases outside the gene matches: 9. In DNA, the CDR3 is TGTGCCAGCAGTCTAGGACTAGCGGGAGGAGTCCCAGATACGCAGTATTTT. It specifies CASSLGLAGGVPDTQYF. Looking up the rest from reference TRBV7-9 and TRBJ2-3 gives the full variable domain: DTGVSQNPRHKITKRGQNVTFRCDPISEHNRLYWYRQTLGQGPEFLTYFQNEAQLEKSRLLSDRFSAERPKGSFSTLEIQRTEQGDSAMYLCASSLGLAGGVPDTQYFGPGTRLTVL.

The chain uses TRBV5-1 and TRBJ2-5; 10 positions agree with TRBD2. The CDR3 runs 14 residues. Trimming at V came to 4 bases and at J to 4 bases, leaving 4 bases not matched to a gene. Germline values: CDR1 SGHRS, CDR2 YFSETQ. The CDR3 sequence: CASSRSSGGETQYF. The DNA of the CDR3 is TGCGCCAGCAGCCGGTCTAGCGGGGGAGAGACCCAGTACTTC. Full variable domain (missing parts from reference TRBV5-1 and TRBJ2-5): KAGVTQTPRYLIKTRGQQVTLSCSPISGHRSVSWYQQTPGQGLQFLFEYFSETQRNKGNFPGRFSGRQFSNSRSEMNVSTLELGDSALYLCASSRSSGGETQYFGPGTRLLVL.

This clone was seen a single time. This chain uses TRBV11-3 with TRBJ2-1; 8 bases are shared with TRBD2. Germline lookup yields CDR1 SGHNT and CDR2 YENEEA. CDR3 size: 14 residues. V lost 6 bases, J lost 9 bases, and 10 bases stayed unmatched. Written as DNA, the CDR3 is TGTGCCAGCAGTTCCAGCGGGGGAAGTGGTGAGCAGTTCTTC. This translates into CASSSSGGSGEQFF.

The rearrangement uses TRBV6-1 and TRBJ1-2; no clear D gene. V gave up 0 bases and J gave up 7 bases, with 12 bases separating them. The CDR3 consists of 14 residues. Germline loops: CDR1 MNHNS, CDR2 SASEGT. The CDR3 coding sequence is TGTGCCAGCAGTGAAGCTTTGAGGTCTCGTGGCTACACCTTC. Amino acid sequence: CASSEALRSRGYTF.

This clone was recorded once. This chain joins TRBV5-6 and TRBJ2-5; 7 positions agree with TRBD1. This CDR3 has 16 residues. Germline-derived CDR1 and CDR2 are SGHDT and YYEEEE. The V segment lost 4 bases and the J segment 2 bases; nucleotides outside the gene matches: 11. CDR3 region: CASSPDIRDSQETQYF. The CDR3 DNA sequence: TGTGCCAGCAGCCCGGATATCCGGGACAGTCAAGAGACCCAGTACTTC.

V and J are TRBV18 and TRBJ2-5; maybe TRBD1 (6 bases). The germline V gene has CDR1 KGHSH and CDR2 LQKENI. CDR3 length: 14 amino acids. V gave up 4 bases and J gave up 4 bases, with 13 bases separating them. CDR3 DNA sequence: TGTGCCAGCTCACAGTCCCAAGGGGGAGAGACCCAGTACTTC. Encoded protein: CASSQSQGGETQYF.

This sequence joins TRBV20-1 and TRBJ2-7; 7 bases align to TRBD2. This CDR3 region has 11 residues. Germline assignment: CDR1 DFQATT and CDR2 SNEGSKA (reference sequence). V shed 6 bases, J shed 11 bases, and the junction held 10 bases outside the gene matches. The CDR3 is CSASTSLDEYF. Written as DNA, the CDR3 is TGCAGTGCCTCGACTAGCTTAGACGAGTACTTC.

V and J are TRBV23-1 and TRBJ2-7; 9 bases align to TRBD1. TRBV23-1 belongs to the ORF category, with a function that is uncertain. Losses at the gene ends were 4 bases for V and 2 bases for J; bases not matched to a gene: 27. The CDR3 consists of 22 residues. The CDR3 protein is CASSPQLGGGGQGRTPTYEQYF. In nucleotides, the CDR3 is TGCGCCAGCAGTCCACAACTGGGGGGAGGGGGACAGGGTCGTACCCCGACCTACGAGCAGTACTTC.

In this sample, this clone turned up once. The rearrangement links TRBV18 to TRBJ1-2; a possible D gene is TRBD1 (5 bases). The germline V gene encodes CDR1 KGHSH and CDR2 LQKENI. CDR3 size: 15 residues. Trimming removed 6 bases at V and 4 bases at J, with 18 bases between. CDR3 protein: CASSPRRGVVYGYTF. CDR3 nucleotides: TGTGCCAGCTCCCCCCGGAGGGGTGTAGTCTATGGCTACACCTTC.

Remarks on this clone: A junction boundary mismatches the germline segment, possibly from a read error. As DNA, the CDR3 is TGTGCTAGCAGCTTATCTGGACTCAGCACAGATACGCAGTATTTT. Its translation is CASSLSGLSTDTQYF. The chain recombines TRBV7-7 with TRBJ2-3; weak D call: TRBD2 (5 bases). The CDR3 covers 15 residues. Germline CDR1 is SSHAT and CDR2 is FNYEAQ (reference sequence).

This chain links TRBV11-2 with TRBJ2-7; 10 bases agree with TRBD2. V shed 5 bases, J shed 0 bases, and the junction held 13 bases outside the gene matches. The CDR3 is 18 amino acids. Germline V CDR1 and CDR2: SGHAT, FQNNGV. Written as DNA, the CDR3 is TGTGCCAGCAGCCCGCATCGAGCGGGGGGGCTTCGCTCCTACGAGCAGTACTTC. Translating it yields CASSPHRAGGLRSYEQYF.

The chain employs TRBV19 and TRBJ2-1, with TRBD2 identical over 14 bases. The CDR3 contains 18 residues. Germline values: CDR1 LNHDA, CDR2 SQIVND (reference sequence). Trimming cost V 6 bases and J 2 bases; bases outside gene matches: 9. This CDR3 reads CASSKRTSGRTTYNEQFF. DNA of the CDR3: TGTGCCAGTAGCAAAAGGACTAGCGGGAGGACCACCTACAATGAGCAGTTCTTC.

The rearrangement uses TRBV11-2 and TRBJ2-3, with 8 bases fitting TRBD2. From germline, CDR1 is SGHAT and CDR2 FQNNGV. The V segment lost 2 bases and the J segment 6 bases; nucleotides outside the gene matches: 13. This CDR3 comprises 17 residues. CDR3 DNA sequence: TGTGCCAGCAGCTTACGTATTACGGGGGGGGGTGTTGATACGCAGTATTTT. It codes for CASSLRITGGGVDTQYF.

This clone has only one observation. The V gene is TRBV28, the J gene TRBJ1-2; 12 nucleotides match TRBD1. The trim removed 4 bases at V and 7 bases at J, leaving 7 bases unmatched. CDR1 is MDHEN, CDR2 SYDVKM, per germline. This CDR3 comprises 15 residues. CDR3 in DNA: TGTGCCAGCAGTTCGGCCGGGACAGGGGGCTCTGGCTACACCTTC. The encoded protein is CASSSAGTGGSGYTF.

The J gene is TRBJ2-5, the V gene TRBV6-1; weak D call: TRBD2 (7 bases). V gave up 5 bases and J gave up 2 bases, with 12 bases separating them. The length of the CDR3 is 14 residues. Per the germline V gene, CDR1 is MNHNS and CDR2 is SASEGT. The CDR3 DNA reads TGTGCCAGCAGTACACAGGGAGGGCAAGAGACCCAGTACTTC. This translates into CASSTQGGQETQYF.

The chain joins TRBV5-4 to TRBJ2-3; 7 bases match TRBD2. The J segment lost 4 bases and the V segment lost 0 bases, leaving 2 bases of the junction unmatched. CDR3 size: 14 residues. Germline V gives CDR1 SGHNT, CDR2 YYREEE (reference sequence). The CDR3 DNA follows: TGTGCCAGCAGCTTGGTGGGAGGGGCAGATACGCAGTATTTT. Protein product: CASSLVGGADTQYF.

The chain links TRBV4-2 to TRBJ1-5, with D uncertain. The CDR3 loop spans 15 amino acids. The V gene's germline CDR1 is LGHNA and CDR2 YNFKEQ. V was clipped by 0 bases and J by 2 bases, with 8 bases between them. The CDR3 loop reads CASSQDTSGNQPQHF. Written as DNA, the CDR3 is TGTGCCAGCAGCCAAGATACAAGTGGCAATCAGCCCCAGCATTTT.

This clone was seen only once. The chain has TRBV6-1 and TRBJ2-5; the D gene is possibly TRBD1 (6 bases). Trimming stripped 7 bases from V and 1 base from J, with 10 bases between. Per the germline V gene, CDR1 is MNHNS and CDR2 is SASEGT. CDR3 length: 13 amino acids. CDR3 DNA: TGTGCCAGCAATACAGGGCTCCAAGAGACCCAGTACTTC. It yields the protein CASNTGLQETQYF.

The rearrangement joins TRBV30 to TRBJ1-3; 11 bases are shared with TRBD1. This CDR3 comprises 15 residues. V dropped 5 bases and J dropped 2; count of bases not matched to a gene: 5. Germline-derived CDR1 and CDR2 are GTSNPN and SVGIG (reference sequence). The chain's CDR3 is CAWSGTGGTGNTIYF. The DNA for the CDR3 is TGTGCCTGGTCAGGGACAGGGGGAACTGGAAACACCATATATTTT.

This chain connects TRBV10-3 to TRBJ2-5, with 7 positions matching TRBD1. This CDR3 comprises 14 residues. The V gene's germline CDR1 is ENHRY and CDR2 SYGVKD. The V and J ends lost 2 bases and 1 base, in that order; junction bases with no gene match: 1. CDR3 amino acids: CAISEDRVQETQYF. As DNA, the CDR3 is TGTGCCATCAGTGAGGACAGGGTCCAAGAGACCCAGTACTTC.

The gene calls are TRBV2 and TRBJ1-5; maybe TRBD1 (5 bases). CDR3 length equals 11 residues. The V gene's germline CDR1 is SNHLY and CDR2 FYNNEI. Trimming removed 8 bases from V and 5 bases from J, with 7 bases in between. The CDR3 region is CASGRDQPQHF. CDR3 DNA: TGTGCCAGCGGCAGGGATCAGCCCCAGCATTTT.

V and J are TRBV6-5 and TRBJ1-2; D is unclear. The germline V and J ends were trimmed by 5 bases and 4 bases, with 11 bases remaining between them. This CDR3 has 13 amino acids. The germline CDR1 and CDR2 sequences are MNHEY and SVGAGI. The CDR3 bases are TGTGCCAGCAGTAAACCTGACATCTATGGCTACACCTTC. Amino acids: CASSKPDIYGYTF.

The V gene is TRBV25-1, the J gene TRBJ1-1; maybe TRBD1 (5 bases). The CDR3 runs to 15 residues. With 3 bases removed from V and 0 bases from J, the gap between germline ends came to 11 bases. Germline V gene data show CDR1 as MGHDK and CDR2 as SYGVNS. The CDR3 here is CASSDATVLNTEAFF. DNA of the CDR3: TGTGCCAGCAGTGACGCGACAGTCTTGAACACTGAAGCTTTCTTT.

CDR3 in DNA: TGTGCCAGTAGTATAGATCCTGGGACACCGAATGAAAAACTGTTTTTT. Its protein is CASSIDPGTPNEKLFF. V usage is TRBV19 and J usage is TRBJ1-4; D perhaps matches TRBD1 (6 bases). Germline CDR1 and CDR2: LNHDA and SQIVND (reference sequence). V was clipped by 0 bases and J by 5 bases, with 13 bases between them. The CDR3 has 16 amino acids.